This T cell receptor (beta chain) was found in a study of T cell responses to AZD1222 COVID-19 vaccine. Trimming cost V 4 bases and J 2 bases, with 3 bases left between them. CDR3 length: 11 residues. The germline V gene has CDR1 SGHVS and CDR2 FQNEAQ. Assay: immunoSEQ multiplex PCR; the TCRdb copy retains only in-frame clones and omits some. The sample shows more than 150,000 clones, roughly 93% of them seen only once. The specimen was peripheral blood, collected on day 0 of AZD1222 vaccination. The origin of this receptor is an adult in good health. The chain joins TRBV7-8 to TRBJ2-7; D uncertain. The CDR3 loop reads CASSSPYEQYF. Here the CDR3 DNA reads TGTGCCAGCAGCTCCCCCTACGAGCAGTACTTC.